A selection of T cell receptor beta chains follows, all from one sample in a study of T cell responses to AZD1222 COVID-19 vaccine. Repertoires were generated with immunoSEQ multiplex PCR, while TCRdb's copy carries only in-frame clones and drops some. This table holds around 120,000 clones, about 92% found once. Sequenced here: peripheral blood, sampled on day 0 of AZD1222 vaccination. The receptors were sampled from an adult in good health. CDR3s include the opening cysteine and the closing phenylalanine or tryptophan. D genes are given only for firm matches. The size entry is marked missing in some rows and otherwise reads once, few, many or a size class.

d_gene	v_gene	j_gene	abundance	CDR3nt	CDR3aa
NA	TRBV5-1	TRBJ2-2	once	TGCGCCAGCAGCCGGGACGGAAGGAACACCGGGGAGCTGTTTTTT	CASSRDGRNTGELFF
NA	TRBV6-1	TRBJ2-3	NA	TGTGCCAGCAGTGAAATCGGAACCTTCTGGAATACGCAGTATTTT	CASSEIGTFWNTQYF
TRBD2	TRBV18	TRBJ2-7	NA	TGTGCCAGCTCACCGAATAGTGCGGGGGTCGAGCAGTACTTC	CASSPNSAGVEQYF
NA	TRBV21-1	TRBJ1-2	few	TGTGCCAGCAGCAACAGACGAAATGGCTACACCTTC	CASSNRRNGYTF
NA	TRBV4-3	TRBJ2-3	NA	TGCGCCAGCAGCCAAGATCGAACAGGTACGCAGTATTTT	CASSQDRTGTQYF
NA	TRBV5-1	TRBJ2-5	NA	TGCGCCAGCAGCACCGGGGACTCGCGGGGAGAGTACTTC	CASSTGDSRGEYF
TRBD2	TRBV9	TRBJ2-7	NA	TGTGCCAGCAGCGACCGGGGGACTAGCGGGAGTGCGGTCTACGAGCAGTACTTC	CASSDRGTSGSAVYEQYF
TRBD1	TRBV3-1/TRBV3-2	TRBJ2-2	NA	TGTGCCAGCAGCCAAGATGGGACAGGGCCCGGGGAGCTGTTTTTT	CASSQDGTGPGELFF
TRBD1	TRBV28	TRBJ2-1	NA	TGTGCCAGCAGCCGGGACAGGGGGCAGAATGAGCAGTTCTTC	CASSRDRGQNEQFF
TRBD1	TRBV5-6	TRBJ1-2	NA	TGTGCCAGCAGCCCCACAGGGGGACCCTATGGCTACACCTTC	CASSPTGGPYGYTF
NA	TRBV10-3	TRBJ1-1	NA	TGTGCCATCAGTGAGGTTCAGGGCGCTGAAGCTTTCTTT	CAISEVQGAEAFF
NA	TRBV5-1	TRBJ2-7	NA	TGCGCCAGCAGCTTGGGGCCTATCTCCTACGAGCAGTACTTC	CASSLGPISYEQYF
NA	TRBV29-1	TRBJ2-7	NA	TGCAGTGTTATGGGGGGGCTCAGCGAGCAGTACTTC	CSVMGGLSEQYF
TRBD1	TRBV7-2	TRBJ1-4	NA	TGTGCCAGCAGCTTAGGGGGCAGGGGGGCTGAAAAACTGTTTTTT	CASSLGGRGAEKLFF
TRBD1	TRBV28	TRBJ1-4	once	TGTGCCAGCAGCCTGGGGGGGACAGATGCTGAAAAACTGTTTTTT	CASSLGGTDAEKLFF
NA	TRBV9	TRBJ1-3	NA	TGTGCCAGCAGCGTAGGGCTGAGAGGGGTAGACACCATATATTTT	CASSVGLRGVDTIYF
TRBD1	TRBV28	TRBJ2-5	NA	TGTGCCAGCAGACTAGGGGGACAGGGGACCCAGTACTTC	CASRLGGQGTQYF
TRBD1	TRBV9	TRBJ1-5	NA	TGTGCCAGCAGCGTAGCTGGAGGGGGGACAGAACCCGAGTATAGCAATCAGCCCCAGCATTTT	CASSVAGGGTEPEYSNQPQHF
NA	TRBV5-1	TRBJ1-3	once	TGCGCCAGCGGCCGTGAGGGAGCCTCTGGAAACACCATATATTTT	CASGREGASGNTIYF